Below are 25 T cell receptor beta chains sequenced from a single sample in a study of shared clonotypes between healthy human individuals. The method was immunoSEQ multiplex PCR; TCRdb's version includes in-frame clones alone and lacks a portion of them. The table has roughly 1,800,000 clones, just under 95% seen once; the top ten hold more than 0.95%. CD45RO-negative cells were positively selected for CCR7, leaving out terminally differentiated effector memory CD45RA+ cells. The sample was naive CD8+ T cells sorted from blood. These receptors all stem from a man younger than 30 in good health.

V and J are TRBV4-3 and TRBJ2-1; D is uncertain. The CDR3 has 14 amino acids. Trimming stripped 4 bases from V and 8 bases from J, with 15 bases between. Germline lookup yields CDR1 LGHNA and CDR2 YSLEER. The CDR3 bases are TGCGCCAGCAGCCGGCGATACGCTCTCGATGAGCAGTTCTTC. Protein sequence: CASSRRYALDEQFF.

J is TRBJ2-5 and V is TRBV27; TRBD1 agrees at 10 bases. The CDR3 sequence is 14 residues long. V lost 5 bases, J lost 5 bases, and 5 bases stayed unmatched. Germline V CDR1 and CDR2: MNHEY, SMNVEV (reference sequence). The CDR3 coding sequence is TGTGCCAGCAGTGACAGGGGGCAGGGTGAGACCCAGTACTTC. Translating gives CASSDRGQGETQYF.

The CDR3, as DNA: TGTGCCAGCCTCTGGGACTTCAACCATCTCGAGCAGTACTTC. Translated, it gives CASLWDFNHLEQYF. The rearrangement links TRBV6-1 to TRBJ2-7, with D tentatively TRBD2 (6 bases). The germline V gene encodes CDR1 MNHNS and CDR2 SASEGT. This CDR3 has 14 amino acids. V was clipped by 8 bases and J by 6 bases, with 20 bases between them.

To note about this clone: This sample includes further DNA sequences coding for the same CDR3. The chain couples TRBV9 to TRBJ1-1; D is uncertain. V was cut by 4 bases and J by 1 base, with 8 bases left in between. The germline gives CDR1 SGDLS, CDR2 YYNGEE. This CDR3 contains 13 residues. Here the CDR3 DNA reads TGTGCCAGCAGCCTGGGGTCGAACACTGAAGCTTTCTTT. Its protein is CASSLGSNTEAFF.

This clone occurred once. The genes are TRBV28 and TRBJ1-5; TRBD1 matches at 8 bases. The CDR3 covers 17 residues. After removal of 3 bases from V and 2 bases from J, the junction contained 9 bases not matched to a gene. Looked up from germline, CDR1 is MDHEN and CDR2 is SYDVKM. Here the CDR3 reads CASSFFPDRVGNQPQHF. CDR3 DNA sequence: TGTGCCAGCAGTTTTTTCCCGGACAGGGTGGGCAATCAGCCCCAGCATTTT.

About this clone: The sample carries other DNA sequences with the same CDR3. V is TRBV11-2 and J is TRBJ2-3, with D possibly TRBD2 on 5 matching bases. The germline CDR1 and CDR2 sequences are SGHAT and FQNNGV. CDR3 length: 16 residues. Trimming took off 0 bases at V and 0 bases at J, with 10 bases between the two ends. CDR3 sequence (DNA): TGTGCCAGCAGCTTAGATTCGGGCGGGAGCACAGATACGCAGTATTTT. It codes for CASSLDSGGSTDTQYF.

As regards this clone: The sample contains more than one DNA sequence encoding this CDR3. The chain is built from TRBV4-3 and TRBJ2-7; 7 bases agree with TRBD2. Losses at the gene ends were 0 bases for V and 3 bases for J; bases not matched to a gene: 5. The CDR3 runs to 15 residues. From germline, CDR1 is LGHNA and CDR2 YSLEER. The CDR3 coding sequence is TGCGCCAGCAGCCAAGATCCTGGCGGGAGCTACGAGCAGTACTTC. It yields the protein CASSQDPGGSYEQYF.

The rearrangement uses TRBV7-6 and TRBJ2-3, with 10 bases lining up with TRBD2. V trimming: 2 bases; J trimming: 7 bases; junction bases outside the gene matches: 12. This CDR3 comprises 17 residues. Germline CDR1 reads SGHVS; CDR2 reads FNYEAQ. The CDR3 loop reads CASSLFVSGGASHTQYF. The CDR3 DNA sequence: TGTGCCAGCAGCTTATTCGTGAGCGGGGGGGCCTCACATACGCAGTATTTT.

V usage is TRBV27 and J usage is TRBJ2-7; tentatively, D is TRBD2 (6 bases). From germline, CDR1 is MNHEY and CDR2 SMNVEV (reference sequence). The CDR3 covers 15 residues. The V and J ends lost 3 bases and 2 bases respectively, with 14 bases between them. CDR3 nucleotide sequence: TGTGCCAGCAGTTTCCAGGGAGGCAAAACCTACGAGCAGTACTTC. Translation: CASSFQGGKTYEQYF.

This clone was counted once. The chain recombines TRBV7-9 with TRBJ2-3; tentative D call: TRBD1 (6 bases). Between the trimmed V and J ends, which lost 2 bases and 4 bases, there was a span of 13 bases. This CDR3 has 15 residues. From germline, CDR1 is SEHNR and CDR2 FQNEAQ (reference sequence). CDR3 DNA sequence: TGTGCCAGCAGCTTAACTTATGGACAGTCAGATACGCAGTATTTT. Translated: CASSLTYGQSDTQYF.

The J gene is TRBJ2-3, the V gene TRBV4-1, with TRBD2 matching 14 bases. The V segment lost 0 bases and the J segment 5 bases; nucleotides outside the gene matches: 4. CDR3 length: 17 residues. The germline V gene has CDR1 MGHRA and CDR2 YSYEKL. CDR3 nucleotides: TGCGCCAGCAGCCAAGAGACTAGCGGGGGGGCGGTAGATACGCAGTATTTT. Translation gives CASSQETSGGAVDTQYF.

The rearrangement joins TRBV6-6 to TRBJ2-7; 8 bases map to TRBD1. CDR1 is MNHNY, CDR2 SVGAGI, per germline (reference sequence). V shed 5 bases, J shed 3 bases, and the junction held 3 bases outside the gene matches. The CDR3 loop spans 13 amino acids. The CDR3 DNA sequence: TGTGCCAGCAGTACTACAGGGGGCTACGAGCAGTACTTC. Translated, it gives CASSTTGGYEQYF.

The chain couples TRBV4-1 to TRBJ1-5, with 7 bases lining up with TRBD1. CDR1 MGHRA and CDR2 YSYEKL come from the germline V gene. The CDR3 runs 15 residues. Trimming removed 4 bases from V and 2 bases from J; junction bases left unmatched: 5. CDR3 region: CASSRHDRGNQPQHF. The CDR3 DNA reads TGCGCCAGCAGCCGACACGACAGGGGCAATCAGCCCCAGCATTTT.

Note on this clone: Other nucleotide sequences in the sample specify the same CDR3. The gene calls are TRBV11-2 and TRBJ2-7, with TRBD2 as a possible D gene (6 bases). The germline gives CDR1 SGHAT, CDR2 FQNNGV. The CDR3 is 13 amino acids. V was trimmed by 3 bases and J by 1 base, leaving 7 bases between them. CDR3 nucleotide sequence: TGTGCCAGCAGCTTGGCGGGGTCCTACGAGCAGTACTTC. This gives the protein CASSLAGSYEQYF.

The CDR3 spells CATSYGDASYEQYF. The CDR3 bases are TGTGCCACCTCATACGGGGACGCCTCCTACGAGCAGTACTTC. The rearrangement joins TRBV6-1 to TRBJ2-7; tentatively, D is TRBD1 or TRBD2 (5 bases each). The V end lost 10 bases, the J end lost 0 bases, and 16 bases lay between the germline ends. From germline, CDR1 is MNHNS and CDR2 SASEGT. The CDR3 loop spans 14 amino acids.

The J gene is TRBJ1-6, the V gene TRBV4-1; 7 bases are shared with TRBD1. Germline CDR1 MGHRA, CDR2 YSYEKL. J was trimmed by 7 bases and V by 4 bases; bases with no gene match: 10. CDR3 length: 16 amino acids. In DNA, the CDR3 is TGCGCCAGCAGCCGCGGACAGGACGGCATCAATTCACCCCTCCACTTT. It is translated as CASSRGQDGINSPLHF.

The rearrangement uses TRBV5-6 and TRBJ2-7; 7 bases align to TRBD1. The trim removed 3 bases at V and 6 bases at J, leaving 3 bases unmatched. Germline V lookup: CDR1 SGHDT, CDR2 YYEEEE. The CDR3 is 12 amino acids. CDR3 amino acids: CASSWPGGEQYF. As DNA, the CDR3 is TGTGCCAGCAGCTGGCCAGGGGGCGAGCAGTACTTC.

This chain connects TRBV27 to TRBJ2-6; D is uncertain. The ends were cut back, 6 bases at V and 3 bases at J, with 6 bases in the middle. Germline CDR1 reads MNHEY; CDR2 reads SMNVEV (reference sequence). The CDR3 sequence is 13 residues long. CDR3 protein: CASRRFGANVLTF. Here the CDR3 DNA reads TGTGCCAGCAGGCGATTTGGGGCCAACGTCCTGACTTTC.

CDR3 sequence: CASRSGASYNEQFF. The CDR3, as DNA: TGCGCCAGCAGGAGCGGGGCCTCCTACAATGAGCAGTTCTTC. This sequence joins TRBV4-1 and TRBJ2-1; 7 bases agree with TRBD2. V was pared by 6 bases and J by 0 bases, with 2 bases of the junction left unmatched. CDR1 and CDR2 from the germline V gene are MGHRA and YSYEKL. The CDR3 contains 14 residues.

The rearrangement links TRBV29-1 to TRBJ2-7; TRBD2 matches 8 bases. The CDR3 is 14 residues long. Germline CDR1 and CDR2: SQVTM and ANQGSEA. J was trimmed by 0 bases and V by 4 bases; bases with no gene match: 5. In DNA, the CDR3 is TGCAGCGTTGGAAGGCGGGGGGACTCCTACGAGCAGTACTTC. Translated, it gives CSVGRRGDSYEQYF.

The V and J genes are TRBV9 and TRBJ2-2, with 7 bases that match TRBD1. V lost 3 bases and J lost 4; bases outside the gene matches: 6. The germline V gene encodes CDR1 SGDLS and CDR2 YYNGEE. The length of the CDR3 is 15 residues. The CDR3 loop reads CASSDRQGVTGELFF. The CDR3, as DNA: TGTGCCAGCAGCGACAGACAGGGAGTCACCGGGGAGCTGTTTTTT.

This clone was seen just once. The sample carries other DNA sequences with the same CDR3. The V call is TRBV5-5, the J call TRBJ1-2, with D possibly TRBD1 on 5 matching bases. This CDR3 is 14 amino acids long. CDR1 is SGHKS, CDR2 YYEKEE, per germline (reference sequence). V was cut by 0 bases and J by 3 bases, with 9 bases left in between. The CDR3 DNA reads TGTGCCAGCAGCTTGGAAGGGGCGGACTATGGCTACACCTTC. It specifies CASSLEGADYGYTF. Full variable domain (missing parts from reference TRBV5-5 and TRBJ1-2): DAGVTQSPTHLIKTRGQQVTLRCSPISGHKSVSWYQQVLGQGPQFIFQYYEKEERGRGNFPDRFSARQFPNYSSELNVNALLLGDSALYLCASSLEGADYGYTFGSGTRLTVV.

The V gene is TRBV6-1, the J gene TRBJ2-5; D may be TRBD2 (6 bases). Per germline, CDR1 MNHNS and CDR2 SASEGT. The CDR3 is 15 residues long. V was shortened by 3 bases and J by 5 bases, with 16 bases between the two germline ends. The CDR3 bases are TGTGCCAGCAGTGATGGGATGGGGGGTCACGAGACCCAGTACTTC. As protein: CASSDGMGGHETQYF.

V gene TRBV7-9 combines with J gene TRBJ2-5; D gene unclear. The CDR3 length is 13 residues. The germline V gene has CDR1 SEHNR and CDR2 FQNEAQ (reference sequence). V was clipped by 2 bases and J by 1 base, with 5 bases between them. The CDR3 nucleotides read TGTGCCAGCAGCTTACCGAGCCAAGAGACCCAGTACTTC. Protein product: CASSLPSQETQYF.

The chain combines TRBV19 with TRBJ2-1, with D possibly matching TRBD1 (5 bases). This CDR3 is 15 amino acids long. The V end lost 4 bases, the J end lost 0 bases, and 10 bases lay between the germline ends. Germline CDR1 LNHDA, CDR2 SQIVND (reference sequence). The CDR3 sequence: CASSRQPSSYNEQFF. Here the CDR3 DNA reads TGTGCCAGTAGTAGACAGCCGAGCTCCTACAATGAGCAGTTCTTC.